This T cell receptor beta chain is drawn from a study of blood T cell repertoires in COVID-19 (dated by TCRdb to 2018 to 2021). For context, the study as a whole: Samples from collaborators originated in the United States, Italy and Spain and spanned both the acute and convalescent phases of COVID-19. The material from the prospective study consisted of cDNA or gDNA derived from T cells, B-cell-depleted T cells, or PBMCs. The dataset comprised deeply sampled blood TCRbeta repertoires from subjects exposed to, actively infected with, or recovered from COVID-19. The repertoires were released in a freely available public database meant as a resource for research on the immune response to SARS-CoV-2. The samples were drawn from two sources: the first 160 participants of the ongoing ImmuneRACE study, and 1,000 to 1,500 subjects contributed by 6 global collaborators. Nearly every sample came with metadata listing a de-identified subject ID, COVID-19 status, age in years and sex. Where available, HLA class I and class II types were obtained from metadata supplied by the sample provider rather than from assay-based typing.

General conclusions and limits of the study: The amount of clinical and demographic metadata varied by source and participant and was provided uncurated.

At the junction V is shortened by 0 bases and J by 9 bases; bases outside the gene matches: 3. CDR1 is given as SGHRS and CDR2 as YFSETQ, both from the germline V gene. The CDR3, cysteine through phenylalanine, is 14 amino acids long. The entry retains the CDR3 DNA only, 42 bases that are in frame from base 1. TCRbeta CDR3 regions were amplified from genomic DNA using the immunoSEQ Assay, a bias-controlled multiplex PCR. Regarding the original processing steps: The number of nucleated cells in each sample was estimated from the amplification of reference gene primers within the assay. To quantify the absolute abundance of each unique TCRbeta CDR3 rearrangement, sequence reads were collapsed and filtered. Productive Simpson clonality was computed per sample as the square root of Simpson's diversity index over productive rearrangements. Here the immuneACCESS table is served through TCRdb, limited to in-frame sequences with V and J called. Missing clones are a known gap in these copies; in checked studies unresolved V genes cover under half, and the rest lacks a known reason. The V and J calls and clone size come from that table; D and trimming were worked out from the DNA. The sample table lists around 40,000 clones, more than 65% of them with a count of one. The ten largest clonotypes hold around 20% of the sample.

Details on this clone: What antigen it recognizes has not been identified. Base quality data are lacking; no much larger clone is found one base away.

The collaborating institutions used their own protocols to collect whole blood in K2EDTA tubes. For TCRbeta analysis, collaborators shipped samples as frozen whole blood, isolated PBMCs, or DNA extracted from either of those sample types. The chain is made from TRBV5-1 and TRBJ1-6, with 7 junctional bases fitting TRBD1. This receptor was taken from a man in his sixties or seventies with acute or convalescent COVID-19. Sequenced material: peripheral blood. The CDR3 amino acid sequence is: CASSLGQGGSPLHF. The nucleotide sequence reads as follows: TGCGCCAGCAGCTTGGGACAGGGCGGTTCACCCCTCCACTTT.